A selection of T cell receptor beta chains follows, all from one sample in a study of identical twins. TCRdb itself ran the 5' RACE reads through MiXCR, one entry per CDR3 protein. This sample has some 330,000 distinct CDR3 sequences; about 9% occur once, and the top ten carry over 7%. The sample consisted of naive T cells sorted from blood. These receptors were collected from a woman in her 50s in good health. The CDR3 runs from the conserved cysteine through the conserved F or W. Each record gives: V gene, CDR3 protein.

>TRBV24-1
CATSVFFQIGTTSYNEQFF
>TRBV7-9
CASFYLASSGELFF
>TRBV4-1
CASSQGQNFGTEAFF
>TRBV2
CASSERRTSGRDIQYF
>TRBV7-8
CASLTSGIIGELFF
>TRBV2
CASRRDHYEQYF
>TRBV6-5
CASSHNWDKLYGYTF
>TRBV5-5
CASSLSGWDEQFF
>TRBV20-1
CSARVDQRAYNEQFF
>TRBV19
CASTPFWAPGNEQFF
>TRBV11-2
CASSSLTGIGKNIQYF
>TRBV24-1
CATSDPPGDEQYF
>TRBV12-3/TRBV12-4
CASRVTGASYNEQFF
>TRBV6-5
CASSPLSLMNTEAFF
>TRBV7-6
CASSLVAGRAFF
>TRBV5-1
CASSKGGSREQFF
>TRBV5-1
CASSLAGGDKAFF
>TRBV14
CASSQGVGLAGGSYNEQFF
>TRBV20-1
CSARGAGRLYEQYF
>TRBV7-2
CASSLARLDNSPLHF
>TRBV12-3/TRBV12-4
CASSPGRKTREQYF
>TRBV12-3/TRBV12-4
CASSLGLAGGNEQFF
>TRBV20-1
CSAQTGTSGNEQYF
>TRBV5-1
CASSPGRGQYNEQFF
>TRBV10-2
CASSESTGNQYF
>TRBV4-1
CASSQGIAISETQYF
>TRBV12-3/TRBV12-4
CASSLAGVYGYTF
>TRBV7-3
CASSLGYRGGIAKNIQYF
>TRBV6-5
CASSYLGLAGTGEQFF
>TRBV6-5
CASSYSLYEQYF
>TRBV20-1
CSARGPSGLYEQYF
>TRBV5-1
CASSLGRAGTDTQYF
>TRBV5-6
CASSGGRQGGLYGYTF
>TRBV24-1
CATPDRSYILYEQYF
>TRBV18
CASSPSILAGVADTQYF
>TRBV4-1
CASSQGPIAGGPTDTQYF
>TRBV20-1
CSARPRANLVF